The rows below give T cell receptor beta chains drawn from one sample of a study of graft-versus-host responses after intestinal transplantation. Assay: immunoSEQ multiplex PCR; the TCRdb copy retains only in-frame clones and omits some. The table shows about 100,000 clones, with roughly 86% occurring only once. These receptors lack a known antigen. The input for sequencing was unstimulated CD4+ T cells sorted from spleen or lymph node cells, taken before transplant. These receptors all stem from a human donor who was the organ donor for an intestinal transplant. CDR3s include the opening cysteine and the closing phenylalanine or tryptophan. The order of the fields is D gene, V gene, J gene, CDR3 protein. A D gene is named only where the DNA matches it firmly.

.,TRBV12-1,TRBJ1-2,CASSFRRVPNYGYTF
TRBD2,TRBV25-1,TRBJ2-3,CASSEPGLGTDTQYF
.,TRBV14,TRBJ1-1,CASSQYGNTEAFF
.,TRBV19,TRBJ1-1,CASFRPGGQANTEAFF
TRBD2,TRBV27,TRBJ2-1,CASSLSTVGVAGGYNEQFF
TRBD2,TRBV11-2,TRBJ2-1,CASSTGTRDYEQFF
.,TRBV7-6,TRBJ1-5,CASSLIGQPQHF
TRBD1,TRBV7-9,TRBJ1-1,CAGTDRGNTEAFF
TRBD1,TRBV6-6,TRBJ2-1,CASSNGQGVNEQFF
.,TRBV11-2,TRBJ1-2,CASSLKQGYTF
.,TRBV5-4,TRBJ2-5,CASSLAPRQGETQYF
.,TRBV18,TRBJ1-5,CASSTGVGAGQPQHF
.,TRBV2,TRBJ2-1,CASSLDPAVYNEQFF
.,TRBV5-6,TRBJ1-1,CASSLGGGGVGLMAEAFF
.,TRBV5-5,TRBJ1-1,CASSLQGGTEAFF
TRBD1,TRBV15,TRBJ2-7,CATSRENRGSYEQYF
.,TRBV2,TRBJ1-5,CASSGTGNQPQHF
.,TRBV2,TRBJ2-7,CASSKTPYEQYF
TRBD1,TRBV7-9,TRBJ1-1,CASSLTRQGAEAFF
TRBD2,TRBV4-2,TRBJ2-1,CASSQVRMGSGGGLDEQFF
.,TRBV5-1,TRBJ1-2,CASSLALNYGYTF
.,TRBV28,TRBJ2-7,CASRDSYEQYF
TRBD2,TRBV18,TRBJ2-3,CASSPSSSGADTQYF
.,TRBV11-3,TRBJ2-3,CASSLGRGTDTQYF
.,TRBV9,TRBJ2-1,CASSAGTASWEQFF
.,TRBV30,TRBJ2-1,CAWSVGLGNEQFF
TRBD2,TRBV4-1,TRBJ2-3,CASSPKILGLAGVDTQYF
.,TRBV2,TRBJ1-6,CASSEASVSPLHF
.,TRBV4-1,TRBJ2-5,CASSQGAGPLGETQYF
.,TRBV6-1,TRBJ1-6,CASSEETGGNSPLHF
.,TRBV6-6,TRBJ2-1,CASSLTARDEQFF
TRBD1,TRBV5-1,TRBJ2-1,CASWGQERINEQFF
.,TRBV6-1,TRBJ1-1,CASSEGLRGEAFF
.,TRBV14,TRBJ2-7,CASSQVATLEQYF
TRBD2,TRBV7-2,TRBJ2-5,CASSLLAGGSQETQYF
.,TRBV5-6,TRBJ2-7,CASQERGVYEQYF
.,TRBV9,TRBJ1-1,CASSAESTEAFF
.,TRBV2,TRBJ1-1,CASSRQAMWMGTEAFF
.,TRBV12-5,TRBJ2-2,CASAEGRDAAPTGELFF
.,TRBV5-1,TRBJ1-2,CASSFVRTWGYTF
.,TRBV15,TRBJ2-2,CATSRTYWGESWSGELFF
TRBD1,TRBV19,TRBJ1-2,CASSTGQGYGYTF